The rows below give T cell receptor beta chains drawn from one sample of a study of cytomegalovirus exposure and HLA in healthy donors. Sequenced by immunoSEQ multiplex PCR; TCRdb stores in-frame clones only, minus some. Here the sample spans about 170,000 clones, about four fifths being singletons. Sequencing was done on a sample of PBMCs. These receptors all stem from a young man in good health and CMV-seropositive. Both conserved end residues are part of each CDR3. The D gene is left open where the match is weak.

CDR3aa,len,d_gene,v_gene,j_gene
CASKEKAGVNTGELFF,16,TRBD2,TRBV10-1,TRBJ2-2
CASSSSYGGLAGGGYEQYF,19,TRBD2,TRBV13,TRBJ2-7
CASSQGQGYGYTF,13,TRBD1,TRBV19,TRBJ1-2
CASSFAGTSEETQYF,15,TRBD2,TRBV11-2,TRBJ2-5
CASRTGGAVSEAFF,14,TRBD1,TRBV28,TRBJ1-1
CASSPGEAKNIQYF,14,-,TRBV18,TRBJ2-4
CASSYRTSGRGGELFF,16,TRBD2,TRBV6-5,TRBJ2-2
CSVEGGGAGYGYTF,14,-,TRBV29-1,TRBJ1-2
CASSRGVAGGTDTQYF,16,TRBD2,TRBV4-3,TRBJ2-3
CASSSGQGGRADNEQFF,17,TRBD1,TRBV5-1,TRBJ2-1
CASSSTGGTIYF,12,TRBD1,TRBV5-8,TRBJ1-3
CASSQDSGGLAGGTGELFF,19,TRBD2,TRBV4-2,TRBJ2-2
CASSEVSGVPGELFF,15,-,TRBV7-2,TRBJ2-2
CASPGGVYGTQYF,13,TRBD2,TRBV27,TRBJ2-5
CASSPGQGLYEQYF,14,TRBD1,TRBV18,TRBJ2-7
CASSLGTGPGIDEQYF,16,TRBD1,TRBV5-4,TRBJ2-7
CASSQGVELEAYEQYF,16,-,TRBV4-3,TRBJ2-7
CASSPRGDRGDYGYTF,16,TRBD1,TRBV7-9,TRBJ1-2
CASSTRTSSYEQYF,14,TRBD2,TRBV9,TRBJ2-7
CASSPPGGEQYF,12,-,TRBV7-9,TRBJ2-7
CATRAWGQGREQYF,14,TRBD1,TRBV5-4,TRBJ2-7
CASSLGAGATNEKLFF,16,-,TRBV11-3,TRBJ1-4
CASSFRRTGGGNQPQHF,17,TRBD1,TRBV28,TRBJ1-5
CASSPAVGEQFF,12,-,TRBV5-1,TRBJ2-1
CASSEVGGATDTQYF,15,-,TRBV6-1,TRBJ2-3
CASSRDRFNQPQHF,14,TRBD1,TRBV27,TRBJ1-5
CASSFKPSGSVDTQYF,16,TRBD2,TRBV5-6,TRBJ2-3
CSVGTGANEKLFF,13,TRBD1,TRBV29-1,TRBJ1-4
CASSPTNNRDHEQYF,15,-,TRBV19,TRBJ2-7
CASSWQVGGLSGYTF,15,-,TRBV27,TRBJ1-2
CASSGGPGQRYSPLHF,16,TRBD1,TRBV7-9,TRBJ1-6
CASSRDRGTSGYTF,14,TRBD1,TRBV14,TRBJ1-2
CASSIYREETQYF,13,-,TRBV19,TRBJ2-5
CASSLAGTSGETQYF,15,TRBD2,TRBV7-7,TRBJ2-5
CASSLKIGLAGITYEQYF,18,TRBD2,TRBV28,TRBJ2-7
CASRLVIADRHEQFF,15,-,TRBV27,TRBJ2-1
CASSQEGRTGSGYTF,15,TRBD1,TRBV4-3,TRBJ1-2
CASSGHGTPSVDEQYF,16,-,TRBV7-4,TRBJ2-7
CASSEEGLPLRAGFGANVLTF,21,-,TRBV6-1,TRBJ2-6
CASSPRDRGGSGANVLTF,18,TRBD1,TRBV27,TRBJ2-6
CASSQDSRGNQPQHF,15,-,TRBV4-3,TRBJ1-5
CASSFRGLSTEAFF,14,-,TRBV27,TRBJ1-1
CASSLGGQNGFEQYF,15,-,TRBV11-3,TRBJ2-7
CAGSRAGGPDTQYF,14,TRBD1,TRBV2,TRBJ2-3
CASSPQGSSYNEQFF,15,-,TRBV27,TRBJ2-1
CATSRDYGTGLGGNQPQHF,19,TRBD1,TRBV15,TRBJ1-5
CASNSQENTEAFF,13,-,TRBV6-1,TRBJ1-1
CASSRLAGSRETQYF,15,TRBD2,TRBV19,TRBJ2-5
CASSKEEDGVQETQYF,16,-,TRBV21-1,TRBJ2-5
CASSPSDAGANVLTF,15,-,TRBV4-2,TRBJ2-6
CASSPSVNTEAFF,13,-,TRBV27,TRBJ1-1
CASSPIAGSSYEQYF,15,TRBD2,TRBV4-2,TRBJ2-7
CASSPQGHEQYF,12,-,TRBV7-2,TRBJ2-7
CASSATRPGGSPLHF,15,-,TRBV11-3,TRBJ1-6
CAWSNGYGYTF,11,-,TRBV30,TRBJ1-2
CAGSLTWGEQFF,12,-,TRBV7-3,TRBJ2-1
CASSLVQATNEKLFF,15,-,TRBV7-2,TRBJ1-4